This T cell receptor (beta chain) was profiled in a study of patients and donors after allogeneic stem cell transplantation. Germline values: CDR1 SEHNR, CDR2 FQNEAQ (reference sequence). This CDR3 spans 16 amino acids. V trimming: 5 bases; J trimming: 5 bases; junction bases outside the gene matches: 8. TCRdb itself ran the RT-PCR reads through MiXCR, one entry per CDR3 protein. The sample carries approximately 160,000 distinct CDR3 sequences, approximately 24% recorded once. This clonotype was detected a few times. The V gene is TRBV7-9, the J gene TRBJ2-1; 11 bases fit TRBD2. Material for sequencing was blood, either unsorted or a sorted T cell fraction (not recorded which). The TCR originated in a human donor who was either an allogeneic HSCT recipient or a stem cell or donor lymphocyte infusion donor (not recorded which). It is not recorded whose cells these are; they may come from a transplant donor. CDR3 bases: TGTGCCAGCAGCGACCGGGGACTAGCGGACAACAATGAGCAGTTCTTC. Amino acids: CASSDRGLADNNEQFF.